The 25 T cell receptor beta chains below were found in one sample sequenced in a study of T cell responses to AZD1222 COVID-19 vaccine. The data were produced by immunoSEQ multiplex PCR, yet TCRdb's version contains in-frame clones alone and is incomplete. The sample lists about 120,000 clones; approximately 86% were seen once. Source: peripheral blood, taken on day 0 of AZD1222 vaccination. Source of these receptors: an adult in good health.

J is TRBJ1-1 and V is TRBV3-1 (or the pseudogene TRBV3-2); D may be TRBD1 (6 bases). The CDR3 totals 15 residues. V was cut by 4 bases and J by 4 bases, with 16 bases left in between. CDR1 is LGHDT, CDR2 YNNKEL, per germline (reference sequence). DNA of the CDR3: TGTGCCAGCAGCCCCCCCTCTTTACAGGGCACTGAAGCTTTCTTT. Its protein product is CASSPPSLQGTEAFF.

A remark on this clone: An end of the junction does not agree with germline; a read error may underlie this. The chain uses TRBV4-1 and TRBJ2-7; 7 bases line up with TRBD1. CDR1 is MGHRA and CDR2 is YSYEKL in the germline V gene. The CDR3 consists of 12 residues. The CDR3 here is CASTLRGDRRDF. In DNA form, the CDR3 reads TGCGCCAGCACCCTACGAGGGGACAGAAGGGACTTC.

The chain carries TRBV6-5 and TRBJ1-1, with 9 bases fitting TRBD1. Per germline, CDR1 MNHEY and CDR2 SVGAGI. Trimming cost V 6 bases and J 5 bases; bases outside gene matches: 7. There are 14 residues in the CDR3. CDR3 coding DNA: TGTGCCAGCAGGATACAGGGGGCCCGAACTGAAGCTTTCTTT. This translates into CASRIQGARTEAFF.

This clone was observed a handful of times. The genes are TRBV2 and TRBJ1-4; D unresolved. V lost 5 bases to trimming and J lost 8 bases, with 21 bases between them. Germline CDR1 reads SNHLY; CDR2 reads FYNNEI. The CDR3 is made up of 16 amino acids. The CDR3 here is CASSPGRGNTREKLFF. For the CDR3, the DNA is TGTGCCAGCAGTCCCGGTCGTGGCAATACGCGCGAAAAACTGTTTTTT.

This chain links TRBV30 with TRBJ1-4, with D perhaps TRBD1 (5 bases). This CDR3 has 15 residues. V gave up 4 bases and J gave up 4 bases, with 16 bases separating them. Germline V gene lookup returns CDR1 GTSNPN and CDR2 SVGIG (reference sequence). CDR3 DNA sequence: TGTGCCTGGAAAGGGGTAGGGCGTCTTAATGAAAAACTGTTTTTT. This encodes CAWKGVGRLNEKLFF.

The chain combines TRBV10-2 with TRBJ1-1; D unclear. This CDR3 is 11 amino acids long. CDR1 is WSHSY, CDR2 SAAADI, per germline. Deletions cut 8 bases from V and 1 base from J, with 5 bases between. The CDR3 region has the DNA TGCGCCAGCGAGGGGAACACTGAAGCTTTCTTT. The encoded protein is CASEGNTEAFF.

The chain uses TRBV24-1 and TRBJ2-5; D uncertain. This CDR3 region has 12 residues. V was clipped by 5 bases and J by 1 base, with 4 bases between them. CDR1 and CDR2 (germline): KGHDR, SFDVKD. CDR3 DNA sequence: TGTGCCACCAGTGGCCCCCAAGAGACCCAGTACTTC. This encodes CATSGPQETQYF.

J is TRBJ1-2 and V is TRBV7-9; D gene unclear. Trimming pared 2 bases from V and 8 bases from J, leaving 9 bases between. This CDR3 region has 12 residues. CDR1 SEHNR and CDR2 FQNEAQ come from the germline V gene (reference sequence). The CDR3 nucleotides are TGTGCCAGCAGCTTAATGGGTTGGGGCTACACCTTC. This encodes CASSLMGWGYTF. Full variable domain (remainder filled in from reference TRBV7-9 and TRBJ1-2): DTGVSQNPRHKITKRGQNVTFRCDPISEHNRLYWYRQTLGQGPEFLTYFQNEAQLEKSRLLSDRFSAERPKGSFSTLEIQRTEQGDSAMYLCASSLMGWGYTFGSGTRLTVV.

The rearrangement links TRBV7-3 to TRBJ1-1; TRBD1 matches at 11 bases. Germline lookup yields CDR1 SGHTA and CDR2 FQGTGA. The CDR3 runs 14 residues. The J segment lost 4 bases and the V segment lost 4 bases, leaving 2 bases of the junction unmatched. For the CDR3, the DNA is TGTGCCAGCAGCTCCGGGACAGGGGGCACTGAAGCTTTCTTT. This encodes CASSSGTGGTEAFF.

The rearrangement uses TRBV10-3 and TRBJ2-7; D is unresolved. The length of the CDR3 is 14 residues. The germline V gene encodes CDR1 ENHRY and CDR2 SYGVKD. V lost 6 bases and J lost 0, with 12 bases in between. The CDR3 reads CAIRDEYSSYEQYF. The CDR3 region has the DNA TGTGCCATCAGGGATGAGTACAGCTCCTACGAGCAGTACTTC.

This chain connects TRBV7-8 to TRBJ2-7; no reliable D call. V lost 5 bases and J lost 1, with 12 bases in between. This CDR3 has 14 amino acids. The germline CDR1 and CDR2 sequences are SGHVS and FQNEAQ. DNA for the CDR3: TGTGCCAGCAGCACATCAAGGGTGTCCTACGAGCAGTACTTC. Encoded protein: CASSTSRVSYEQYF.

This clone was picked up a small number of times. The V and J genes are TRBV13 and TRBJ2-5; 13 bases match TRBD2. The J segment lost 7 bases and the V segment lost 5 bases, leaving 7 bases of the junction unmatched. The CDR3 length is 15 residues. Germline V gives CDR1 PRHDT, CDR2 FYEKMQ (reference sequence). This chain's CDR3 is CASSTGTSGKGTQYF. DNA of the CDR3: TGTGCCAGCAGCACCGGGACTAGCGGGAAGGGGACCCAGTACTTC.

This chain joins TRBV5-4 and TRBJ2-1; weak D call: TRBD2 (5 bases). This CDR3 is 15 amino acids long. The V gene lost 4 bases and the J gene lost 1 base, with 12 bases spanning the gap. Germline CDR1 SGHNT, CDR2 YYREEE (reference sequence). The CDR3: CASSRLGDSYNEQFF. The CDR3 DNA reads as TGTGCCAGCAGCCGTCTCGGGGATTCCTACAATGAGCAGTTCTTC. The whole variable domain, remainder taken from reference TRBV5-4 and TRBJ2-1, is ETGVTQSPTHLIKTRGQQVTLRCSSQSGHNTVSWYQQALGQGPQFIFQYYREEENGRGNFPPRFSGLQFPNYSSELNVNALELDDSALYLCASSRLGDSYNEQFFGPGTRLTVL.

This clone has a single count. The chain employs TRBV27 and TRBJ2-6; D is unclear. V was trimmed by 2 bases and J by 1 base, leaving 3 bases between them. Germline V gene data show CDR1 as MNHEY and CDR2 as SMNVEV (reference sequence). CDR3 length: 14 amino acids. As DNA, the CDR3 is TGTGCCAGCAGTTTAGGGTCTGGGGCCAACGTCCTGACTTTC. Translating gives CASSLGSGANVLTF.

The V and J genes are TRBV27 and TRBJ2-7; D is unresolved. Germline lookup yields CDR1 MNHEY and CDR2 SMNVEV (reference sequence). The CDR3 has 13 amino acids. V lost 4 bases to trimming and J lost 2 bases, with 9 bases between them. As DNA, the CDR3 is TGTGCCAGCAGTTACTACGGAGCCTACGAGCAGTACTTC. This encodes CASSYYGAYEQYF.

The CDR3 sequence: CASSAPGPQYNEQFF. The CDR3, as DNA: TGTGCCAGCAGCGCCCCGGGACCCCAATACAATGAGCAGTTCTTC. V usage is TRBV7-2 and J usage is TRBJ2-1; the D call may be TRBD1 or TRBD2 (5 bases each). CDR1 and CDR2 (germline): SGHTA, FQGNSA. The length of the CDR3 is 15 residues. V was clipped by 5 bases and J by 4 bases, with 15 bases between them.

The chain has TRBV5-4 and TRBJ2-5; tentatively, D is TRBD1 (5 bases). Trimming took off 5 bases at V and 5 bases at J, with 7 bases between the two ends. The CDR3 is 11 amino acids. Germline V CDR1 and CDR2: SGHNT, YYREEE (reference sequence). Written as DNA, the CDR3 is TGTGCCAGCAGAAAGGGGGAGACCCAGTACTTC. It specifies CASRKGETQYF.

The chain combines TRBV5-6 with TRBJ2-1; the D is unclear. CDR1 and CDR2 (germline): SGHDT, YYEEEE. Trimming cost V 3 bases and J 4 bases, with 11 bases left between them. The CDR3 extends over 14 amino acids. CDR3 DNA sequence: TGTGCCAGCAGCTCTGGGGTAGATTACAATGAGCAGTTCTTC. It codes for CASSSGVDYNEQFF.

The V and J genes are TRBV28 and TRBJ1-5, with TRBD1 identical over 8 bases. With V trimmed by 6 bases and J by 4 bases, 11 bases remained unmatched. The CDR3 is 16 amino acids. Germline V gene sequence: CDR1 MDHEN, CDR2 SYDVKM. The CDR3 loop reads CASRGYGGTGNQPQHF. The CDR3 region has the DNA TGTGCCAGCAGAGGCTACGGGGGGACAGGTAATCAGCCCCAGCATTTT.

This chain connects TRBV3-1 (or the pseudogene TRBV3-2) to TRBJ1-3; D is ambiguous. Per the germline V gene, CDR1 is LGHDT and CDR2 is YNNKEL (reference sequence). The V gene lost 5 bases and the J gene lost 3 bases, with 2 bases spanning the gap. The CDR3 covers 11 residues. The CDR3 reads CASSVGNTIYF. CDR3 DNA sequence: TGTGCCAGCAGCGTTGGAAACACCATATATTTT.

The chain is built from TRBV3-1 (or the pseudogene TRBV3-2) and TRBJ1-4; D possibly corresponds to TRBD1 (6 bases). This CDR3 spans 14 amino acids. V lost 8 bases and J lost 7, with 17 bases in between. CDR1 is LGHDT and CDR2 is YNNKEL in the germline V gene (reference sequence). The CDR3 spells CASSSWGGGEKLFF. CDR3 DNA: TGTGCCAGCTCCTCGTGGGGGGGCGGTGAAAAACTGTTTTTT.

In nucleotides, the CDR3 is TGTGCCAGTTCGGTACAAACTAATGAAAAACTGTTTTTT. The encoded protein is CASSVQTNEKLFF. V is TRBV19 and J is TRBJ1-4; no reliable D call. Germline CDR1 and CDR2: LNHDA and SQIVND (reference sequence). V dropped 8 bases and J dropped 1 base, with 8 bases sitting between them. This CDR3 has 13 amino acids.

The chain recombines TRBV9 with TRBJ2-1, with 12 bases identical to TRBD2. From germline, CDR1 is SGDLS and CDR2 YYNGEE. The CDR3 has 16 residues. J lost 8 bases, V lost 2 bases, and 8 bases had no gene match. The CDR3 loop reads CASSVSSGRALDEQFF. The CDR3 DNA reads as TGTGCCAGCAGCGTCTCTAGCGGGAGGGCCTTGGATGAGCAGTTCTTC.

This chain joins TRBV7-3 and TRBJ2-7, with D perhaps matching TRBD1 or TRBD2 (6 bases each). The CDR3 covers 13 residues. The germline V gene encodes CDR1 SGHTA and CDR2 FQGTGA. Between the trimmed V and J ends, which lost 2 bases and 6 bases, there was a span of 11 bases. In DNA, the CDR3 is TGTGCCAGCAGCTTAGGGGGGCCCGGCGAGCAGTACTTC. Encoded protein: CASSLGGPGEQYF.

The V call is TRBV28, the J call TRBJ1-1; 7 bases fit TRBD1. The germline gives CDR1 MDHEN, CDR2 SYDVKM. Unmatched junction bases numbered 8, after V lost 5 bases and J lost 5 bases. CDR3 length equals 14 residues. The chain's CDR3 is CASSTRQGGTEAFF. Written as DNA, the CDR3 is TGTGCCAGCAGTACCCGACAGGGAGGGACTGAAGCTTTCTTT.